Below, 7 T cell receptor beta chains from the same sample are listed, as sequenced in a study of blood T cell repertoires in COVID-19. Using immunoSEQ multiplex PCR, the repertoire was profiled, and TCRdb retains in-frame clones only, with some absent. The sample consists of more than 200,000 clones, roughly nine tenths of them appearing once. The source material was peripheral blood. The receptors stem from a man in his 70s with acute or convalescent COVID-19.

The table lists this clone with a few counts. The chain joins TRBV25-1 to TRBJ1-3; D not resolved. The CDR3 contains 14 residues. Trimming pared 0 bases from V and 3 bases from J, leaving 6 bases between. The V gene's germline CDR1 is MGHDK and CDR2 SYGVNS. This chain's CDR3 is CASSEYKSGNTIYF. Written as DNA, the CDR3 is TGTGCCAGCAGTGAATACAAGAGTGGAAACACCATATATTTT.

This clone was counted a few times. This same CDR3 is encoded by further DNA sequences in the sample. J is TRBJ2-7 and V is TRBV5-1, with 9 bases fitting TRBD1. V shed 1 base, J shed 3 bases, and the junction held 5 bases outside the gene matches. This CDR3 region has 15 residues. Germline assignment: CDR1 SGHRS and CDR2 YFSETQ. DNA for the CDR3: TGCGCCAGCAGCTTGATGGGACAGGGAAACTACGAGCAGTACTTC. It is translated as CASSLMGQGNYEQYF. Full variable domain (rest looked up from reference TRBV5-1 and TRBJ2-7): KAGVTQTPRYLIKTRGQQVTLSCSPISGHRSVSWYQQTPGQGLQFLFEYFSETQRNKGNFPGRFSGRQFSNSRSEMNVSTLELGDSALYLCASSLMGQGNYEQYFGPGTRLTVT.

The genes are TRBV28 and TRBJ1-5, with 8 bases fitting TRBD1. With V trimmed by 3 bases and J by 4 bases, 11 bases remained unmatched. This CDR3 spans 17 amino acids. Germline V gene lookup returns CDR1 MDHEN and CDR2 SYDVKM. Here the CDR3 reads CASSLARGLSVNQPQHF. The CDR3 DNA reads TGTGCCAGCAGTTTGGCCAGGGGGCTTTCAGTTAATCAGCCCCAGCATTTT.

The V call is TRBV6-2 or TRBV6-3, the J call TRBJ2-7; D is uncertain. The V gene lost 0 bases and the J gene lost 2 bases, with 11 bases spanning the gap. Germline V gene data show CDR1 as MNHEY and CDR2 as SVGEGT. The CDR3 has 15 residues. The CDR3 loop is CASSYSKLPTYEQYF. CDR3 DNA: TGTGCCAGCAGTTACTCGAAGCTACCCACCTACGAGCAGTACTTC.

CDR3 sequence: CASSLLNNEQFF. The DNA of the CDR3 is TGTGCCAGCAGTTTACTAAACAATGAGCAGTTCTTC. This rearrangement joins TRBV12-3 or TRBV12-4 to TRBJ2-1; D gene unclear. Trimming left V 2 bases short and J 5 bases short, with 4 bases between. The CDR3 spans 12 residues.

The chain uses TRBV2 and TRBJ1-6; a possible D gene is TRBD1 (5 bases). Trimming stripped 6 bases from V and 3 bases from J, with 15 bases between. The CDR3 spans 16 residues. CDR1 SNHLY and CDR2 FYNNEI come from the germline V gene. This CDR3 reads CASSSLGGGYNSPLHF. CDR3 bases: TGTGCCAGCAGCTCCCTGGGGGGGGGCTATAATTCACCCCTCCACTTT.

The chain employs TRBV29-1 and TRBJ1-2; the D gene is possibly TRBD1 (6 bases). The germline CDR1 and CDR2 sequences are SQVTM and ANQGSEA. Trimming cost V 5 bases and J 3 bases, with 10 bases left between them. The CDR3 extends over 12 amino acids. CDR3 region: CSVKQGDYGYTF. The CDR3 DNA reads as TGCAGCGTTAAACAGGGTGACTATGGCTACACCTTC.